Each of the 20 T cell receptor beta chains below was sequenced from the same sample in a study of T cells in localized non-small cell lung cancer. Assay used: immunoSEQ multiplex PCR; TCRdb lists only in-frame clones, some missing. The sample holds 45,000 to 65,000 clones, 70% to 90% seen once. Sequenced here: peripheral blood, sampled before any cancer treatment. These receptors all stem from a man between 40 and 75 years old with stage I squamous cell lung carcinoma.

The chain recombines TRBV4-3 with TRBJ1-3; D remains unclear. Germline V gene lookup returns CDR1 LGHNA and CDR2 YSLEER. There are 16 residues in the CDR3. The V end lost 4 bases, the J end lost 3 bases, and 16 bases lay between the germline ends. In nucleotides, the CDR3 is TGCGCCAGCAGCCCAAGCGCGCGGGCGAGTGGAAACACCATATATTTT. Amino acids: CASSPSARASGNTIYF.

The chain has TRBV5-1 and TRBJ1-1; no firm D call. There are 13 residues in the CDR3. V was pared by 2 bases and J by 3 bases, with 8 bases between. The germline V gene encodes CDR1 SGHRS and CDR2 YFSETQ. In nucleotides, the CDR3 is TGCGCCAGCAGCTTTGAGGTGGACACTGAAGCTTTCTTT. This translates into CASSFEVDTEAFF.

The chain combines TRBV11-3 with TRBJ1-1; no firm D call. Germline CDR1 and CDR2: SGHNT and YENEEA. V was pared by 0 bases and J by 1 base, with 6 bases between. This CDR3 comprises 14 residues. This CDR3 reads CASSLDSRNTEAFF. CDR3 DNA: TGTGCCAGCAGCTTAGATTCTCGGAACACTGAAGCTTTCTTT.

This chain uses TRBV30 with TRBJ1-3; 9 bases are shared with TRBD1. Germline CDR1 and CDR2: GTSNPN and SVGIG (reference sequence). Trimming at V came to 1 base and at J to 5 bases, leaving 3 bases not matched to a gene. This CDR3 has 14 residues. The CDR3 region has the DNA TGTGCCTGGAGTGATGGACAGGGGAGAAACACCATATATTTT. Amino acid sequence: CAWSDGQGRNTIYF.

The rearrangement uses TRBV5-8 and TRBJ1-2, with 8 nucleotides matching TRBD1. There are 15 residues in the CDR3. V was clipped by 6 bases and J by 7 bases; unmatched bases: 14. The germline CDR1 and CDR2 sequences are SGHTS and YDEGEE. The CDR3 coding sequence is TGTGCCAGCACCTCATACAGGGGGAGTCCAAGTGGCTACACCTTC. Protein product: CASTSYRGSPSGYTF.

Concerning this clone itself: At one of its ends the junction is not consistent with the germline gene, which may arise from a read error. V and J are TRBV11-2 and TRBJ1-5; no clear D gene. Germline V CDR1 and CDR2: SGHAT, FQNNGV. This CDR3 is built from 15 residues. The CDR3 spells CAGSSSTYSNQPQHF. In DNA form, the CDR3 reads TGTGCCGGCAGCTCTTCTACATATAGCAATCAGCCCCAGCATTTT.

This chain joins TRBV6-5 and TRBJ2-5, with 10 positions matching TRBD2. With 5 bases clipped from V and 1 base from J, the junction kept 1 base outside the gene matches. CDR3 length equals 14 residues. The germline gives CDR1 MNHEY, CDR2 SVGAGI. The CDR3 region is CASSSGRGQETQYF. CDR3 in DNA: TGTGCCAGCAGTAGCGGGAGGGGCCAAGAGACCCAGTACTTC.

The rearrangement joins TRBV25-1 to TRBJ1-2; no clear D gene. Trimming stripped 6 bases from V and 7 bases from J, with 12 bases between. This CDR3 contains 12 residues. CDR1 and CDR2 from the germline V gene are MGHDK and SYGVNS. DNA for the CDR3: TGTGCCAGCAGGGGAACCACGGGTGGCTACACCTTC. It encodes CASRGTTGGYTF.

This clone was counted once. V is TRBV4-3 and J is TRBJ2-1, with 14 bases lining up with TRBD2. After removal of 10 bases from V and 9 bases from J, the junction contained 11 bases not matched to a gene. CDR1 is LGHNA and CDR2 is YSLEER in the germline V gene. CDR3 length: 15 residues. The CDR3 loop is CATREGLAGVGEQFF. DNA for the CDR3: TGCGCCACCCGAGAGGGACTAGCGGGAGTAGGTGAGCAGTTCTTC.

The table lists this clone with a count of one. This sequence joins TRBV5-1 and TRBJ1-2; tentatively, D is TRBD1 (6 bases). V lost 0 bases and J lost 4, with 19 bases in between. The CDR3 consists of 17 residues. CDR1 is SGHRS, CDR2 YFSETQ, per germline. CDR3 sequence reads: CASSLGSSGRGGYGYTF. The CDR3 DNA is TGCGCCAGCAGCTTGGGTTCTTCGGGCAGGGGCGGCTATGGCTACACCTTC.

The chain is built from TRBV5-5 and TRBJ2-7; D not certain. The germline V gene encodes CDR1 SGHKS and CDR2 YYEKEE (reference sequence). The CDR3 is made up of 14 amino acids. Trimming pared 4 bases from V and 4 bases from J, leaving 15 bases between. CDR3 in DNA: TGTGCCAGCAGCCAGGAACTGAAACTTTACGAGCAGTACTTC. It yields the protein CASSQELKLYEQYF.

The rearrangement joins TRBV4-3 to TRBJ2-1; 7 bases map to TRBD2. The germline V gene encodes CDR1 LGHNA and CDR2 YSLEER. J was trimmed by 2 bases and V by 0 bases; bases with no gene match: 1. The CDR3 is 15 residues long. CDR3 amino acids: CASSQDGGAYNEQFF. The DNA for the CDR3 is TGCGCCAGCAGCCAAGATGGGGGGGCCTACAATGAGCAGTTCTTC.

This chain connects TRBV6-5 to TRBJ2-7; possible D gene TRBD1, 5 bases. The V end lost 6 bases, the J end lost 0 bases, and 15 bases lay between the germline ends. Per the germline V gene, CDR1 is MNHEY and CDR2 is SVGAGI. The CDR3 runs to 15 residues. CDR3: CASRKQRTPSYEQYF. CDR3 DNA: TGTGCCAGCAGGAAACAACGGACACCCTCCTACGAGCAGTACTTC.

The chain couples TRBV11-2 to TRBJ2-2, with TRBD2 matching over 7 bases. The germline V gene encodes CDR1 SGHAT and CDR2 FQNNGV. The CDR3 consists of 15 residues. With 2 bases clipped from V and 4 bases from J, the junction kept 4 bases outside the gene matches. For the CDR3, the DNA is TGTGCCAGCAGCTTACGGGGGGAACGCACCGGGGAGCTGTTTTTT. Amino acids: CASSLRGERTGELFF.

This rearrangement joins TRBV7-9 to TRBJ2-5; D may be TRBD1 (6 bases). In germline, CDR1 is SEHNR, CDR2 FQNEAQ (reference sequence). V was pared by 5 bases and J by 2 bases, with 15 bases between. The CDR3 covers 15 residues. CDR3 sequence reads: CASSKNRVGQETQYF. In DNA, the CDR3 is TGTGCCAGCAGCAAGAACAGGGTGGGACAAGAGACCCAGTACTTC.

The rearrangement uses TRBV15 and TRBJ2-3, with D unresolved. The V end was cut by 5 bases, the J end by 1 base, with 4 bases between. Per germline, CDR1 LNHNV and CDR2 YYDKDF (reference sequence). This CDR3 is 12 amino acids long. As DNA, the CDR3 is TGTGCCACCAGCTCAGGCACAGATACGCAGTATTTT. Translating gives CATSSGTDTQYF.

This clone was seen once. The V call is TRBV6-6, the J call TRBJ1-4; D not certain. Germline assignment: CDR1 MNHNY and CDR2 SVGAGI (reference sequence). The CDR3 spans 12 residues. V was clipped by 0 bases and J by 5 bases, with 1 base between them. CDR3 in DNA: TGTGCCAGCAGTTACTCGAATGAAAAACTGTTTTTT. Amino acid sequence: CASSYSNEKLFF.

The chain employs TRBV11-2 and TRBJ2-2; tentatively, D is TRBD2 (5 bases). The germline V and J ends were trimmed by 6 bases and 4 bases, with 18 bases remaining between them. From germline, CDR1 is SGHAT and CDR2 FQNNGV. The CDR3 spans 16 residues. CDR3 bases: TGTGCCAGCAGAACGGTGATGAGGGCCGGCACCGGGGAGCTGTTTTTT. Amino acids: CASRTVMRAGTGELFF.

The chain combines TRBV4-3 with TRBJ2-2; D perhaps matches TRBD2 (7 bases). Germline V gene lookup returns CDR1 LGHNA and CDR2 YSLEER. There are 20 residues in the CDR3. The ends were cut back, 0 bases at V and 9 bases at J, with 29 bases in the middle. CDR3 coding DNA: TGCGCCAGCAGCCAAGACCTGACTGGCCCTCGCGCGGGGGCTAAGAGGGAGCTGTTTTTT. This codes for CASSQDLTGPRAGAKRELFF.

The V gene is TRBV5-1, the J gene TRBJ2-5; TRBD1 is a possible D gene (6 bases). CDR3 length: 14 residues. The germline gives CDR1 SGHRS, CDR2 YFSETQ. V lost 2 bases and J lost 2, with 10 bases in between. The CDR3 loop reads CASSFHRAQETQYF. CDR3 nucleotides: TGCGCCAGCAGCTTCCACAGGGCTCAAGAGACCCAGTACTTC.